The clone carrying this T cell receptor beta chain was seen only a few times. These data belong to a study of CD8 T cells in ankylosing spondylitis. TCRdb used MiXCR to reprocess the 5' RACE reads, holding one entry per CDR3 protein. The repertoire holds 380,000 or so distinct CDR3 sequences, approximately 22% seen once, with about 12% in the top ten. The CDR3 length is 18 residues. V was shortened by 2 bases and J by 3 bases, with 24 bases between the two germline ends. Germline CDR1 SGHRS, CDR2 YFSETQ. Sequenced input: blood, either unsorted or a sorted T cell fraction (not recorded which). The receptor was isolated from a male donor with ankylosing spondylitis or in good health (not recorded which). The J gene is TRBJ2-7, the V gene TRBV5-1; TRBD2 is a possible D gene (7 bases). The CDR3 DNA follows: TGCGCCAGCAGCTTAGGGGGGGGACCCCTCGGGATAATCTACGAGCAGTACTTC. Residues: CASSLGGGPLGIIYEQYF.